Listed here is a single T cell receptor beta chain. Its target is unknown. The record originates from a study of T cells after posttransplantation cyclophosphamide. Study outcomes and limitations: Donor-recipient repertoire similarity was low at 1-2 months, rising over year one. TRB overlap between skin or GI tissue T cells and blood was limited.

J gave up 9 bases and V 5 bases, and 13 bases lay outside the gene matches. From germline, CDR1 is KGHSH and CDR2 LQKENI. The CDR3 consists of 15 residues. The protocol was immunoSEQ multiplex PCR, while the TCRdb copy is restricted to in-frame clones and leaves out a portion. Of fewer than 30,000 clones in the sample, around 88% were seen once. The receptor's source is a woman aged 60-75 years with a blood cancer, CMV-positive, and with a related stem cell donor. The chain carries TRBV18 and TRBJ1-3; TRBD1 matches at 7 bases. The sequencing input was PBMCs. CDR3 in amino acids: CASSAGQDRLGTIYF. CDR3 in DNA: TGTGCCAGCTCAGCTGGACAGGACCGCCTAGGCACCATATATTTT.